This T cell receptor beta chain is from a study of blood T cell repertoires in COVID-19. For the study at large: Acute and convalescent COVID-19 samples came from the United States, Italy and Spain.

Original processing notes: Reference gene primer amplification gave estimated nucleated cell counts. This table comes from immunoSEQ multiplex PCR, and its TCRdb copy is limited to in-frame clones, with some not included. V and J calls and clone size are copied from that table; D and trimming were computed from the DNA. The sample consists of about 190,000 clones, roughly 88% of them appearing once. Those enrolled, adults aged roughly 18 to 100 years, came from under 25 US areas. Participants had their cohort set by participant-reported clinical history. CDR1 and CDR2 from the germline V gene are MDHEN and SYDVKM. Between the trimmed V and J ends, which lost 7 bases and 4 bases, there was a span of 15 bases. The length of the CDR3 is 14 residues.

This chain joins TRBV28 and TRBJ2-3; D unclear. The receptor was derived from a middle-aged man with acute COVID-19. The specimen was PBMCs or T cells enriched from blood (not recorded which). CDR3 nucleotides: TGTGCCAGCACTCCTTACTATCATCCAGATACGCAGTATTTT. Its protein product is CASTPYYHPDTQYF.